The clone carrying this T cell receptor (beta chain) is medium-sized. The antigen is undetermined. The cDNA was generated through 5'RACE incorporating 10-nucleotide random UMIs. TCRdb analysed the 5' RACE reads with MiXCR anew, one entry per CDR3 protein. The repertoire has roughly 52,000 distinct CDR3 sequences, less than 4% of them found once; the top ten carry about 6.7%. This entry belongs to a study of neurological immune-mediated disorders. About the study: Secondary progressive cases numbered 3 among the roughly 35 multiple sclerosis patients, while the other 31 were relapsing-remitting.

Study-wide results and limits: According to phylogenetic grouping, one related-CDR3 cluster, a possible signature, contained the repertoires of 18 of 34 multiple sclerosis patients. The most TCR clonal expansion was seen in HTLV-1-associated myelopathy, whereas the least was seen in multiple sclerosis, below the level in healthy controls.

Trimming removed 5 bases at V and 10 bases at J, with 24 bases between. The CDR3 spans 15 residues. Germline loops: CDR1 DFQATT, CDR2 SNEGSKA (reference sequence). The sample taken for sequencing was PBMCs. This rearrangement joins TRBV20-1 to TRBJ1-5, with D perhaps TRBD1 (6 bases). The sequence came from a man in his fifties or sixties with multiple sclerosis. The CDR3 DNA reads TGCAGTGCTCCCCTGACAGGTGGTTCCGTTTCACCCCAGCATTTT. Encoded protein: CSAPLTGGSVSPQHF.